This paragraph covers one T cell receptor (beta chain) sequence. Its antigen is not known. Distinct nucleotide sequences in the sample also encode this CDR3. The authors divided CD4+ cells into CD45RA+ naive and CD45RA-negative memory subsets. The data belong to a study of shared clonotypes between healthy human individuals. Study results and limitations: The sampled material consisted only of blood, and tissue repertoires are likely to differ. Generation probabilities were higher for clonotypes shared across all four sorted-subset donors than for unshared ones.

Genomic DNA of every subset was divided equally among multiple immunoSEQ plates. The data were produced by immunoSEQ multiplex PCR, yet TCRdb's version contains in-frame clones alone and is incomplete. The table has around 2.5 million clones, 93% seen once. This clonotype was sampled from a man aged 18 to 35 in good health. Some clones in this sample may be carry-over from other donors' samples. Sequenced material: naive CD4+ T cells from PBMCs. The sample's subset: CD45RA+ positively selected.

The CDR3 coding sequence is TGTGCCAGCAGCGTAGACGGCCATCAGCCCCAGCATTTT. It yields the protein CASSVDGHQPQHF. This chain joins TRBV9 and TRBJ1-5; D gene ambiguous. V was shortened by 0 bases and J by 5 bases, with 6 bases between the two germline ends. There are 13 residues in the CDR3. CDR1 is SGDLS and CDR2 is YYNGEE in the germline V gene.